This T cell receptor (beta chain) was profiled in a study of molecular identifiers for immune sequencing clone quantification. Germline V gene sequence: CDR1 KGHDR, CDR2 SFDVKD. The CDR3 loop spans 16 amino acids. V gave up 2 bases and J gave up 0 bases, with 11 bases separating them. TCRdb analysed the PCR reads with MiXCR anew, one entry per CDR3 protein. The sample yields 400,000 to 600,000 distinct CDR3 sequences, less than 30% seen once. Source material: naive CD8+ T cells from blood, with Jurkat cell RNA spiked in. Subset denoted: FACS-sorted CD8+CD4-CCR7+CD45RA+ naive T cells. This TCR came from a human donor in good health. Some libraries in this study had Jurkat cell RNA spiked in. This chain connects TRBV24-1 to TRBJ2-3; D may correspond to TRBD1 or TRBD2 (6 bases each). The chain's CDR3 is CATSDSRGDSTDTQYF. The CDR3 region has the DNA TGTGCCACCAGTGATTCAAGGGGGGACAGCACAGATACGCAGTATTTT.